The T cell receptor (beta chain) under discussion was sequenced for a study of circulating tumor DNA in untreated peripheral T-cell lymphoma. With 4 bases clipped from V and 5 bases from J, the junction kept 8 bases outside the gene matches. This CDR3 has 15 residues. Germline-derived CDR1 and CDR2 are SGHNT and YENEEA. Measured with immunoSEQ multiplex PCR; TCRdb has only the in-frame clones, and not every one. The sample lists thousands of clones; 82% were seen once. Source material: tumor tissue. The sequence came from a human donor with peripheral T-cell lymphoma. The rearrangement uses TRBV11-3 and TRBJ2-5; 9 bases agree with TRBD2. The CDR3 DNA reads TGTGCCAGCAGCTCTTTGGGCGGGGGGGCGGAGACCCAGTACTTC. It translates to CASSSLGGGAETQYF.